This is a list of T cell receptor beta chains from one sample in a study of T cell repertoires in cytomegalovirus infection. TCRdb used MiXCR to reprocess the reads, holding one entry per CDR3 protein. The sample lists hundreds of thousands of distinct CDR3 sequences; around 30% were seen once. Their antigens remain unidentified. Here the sequenced sample was cultured PBMCs, taken from culture after CMV antigen stimulation. The receptors were gathered from a human donor in good health (CMV status not recorded). Some clones in this sample may be carry-over from other donors' samples. CDR3s include the opening cysteine and the closing phenylalanine or tryptophan. D genes are given only for firm matches. The listing skips clone size in some rows; elsewhere it reads once, few, many or a size class.

D,J,size,V,CDR3,DNA
-,TRBJ2-1,few,TRBV14,CASSPRGMVLSYNEQFF,TGTGCCAGCAGCCCCCGAGGGATGGTCCTCTCCTACAATGAGCAGTTCTTC
-,TRBJ1-1,few,TRBV4-1,CASSLSWGDTEAFF,TGCGCCAGCAGCCTCTCATGGGGCGACACTGAAGCTTTCTTT
-,TRBJ2-2,few,TRBV7-2,CASSFTLPNTGELFF,TGTGCCAGCAGCTTTACATTACCAAACACCGGGGAGCTGTTTTTT
TRBD1,TRBJ1-4,few,TRBV12-3/TRBV12-4,CASRTGTGGATNEKLFF,TGTGCCAGCAGAACCGGGACAGGGGGTGCAACTAATGAAAAACTGTTTTTT
-,TRBJ1-3,-,TRBV19,CASSTSWGSGNTIYF,TGTGCCAGTAGTACGTCTTGGGGTTCTGGAAACACCATATATTTT
-,TRBJ1-5,many,TRBV7-2,CASSFLRDQPQHF,TGTGCCAGCAGCTTTCTGAGGGATCAGCCCCAGCATTTT
-,TRBJ2-5,-,TRBV30,CAWSGSYSGETQYF,TGTGCCTGGAGTGGTAGCTACTCGGGAGAGACCCAGTACTTC
-,TRBJ2-1,-,TRBV5-4,CASSLPSSYNEQFF,TGTGCCAGCAGCCTCCCGAGCTCCTACAATGAGCAGTTCTTC
-,TRBJ1-4,-,TRBV12-3/TRBV12-4,CASSLDRSIGEKLFF,TGTGCCAGCAGTTTGGACAGATCGATTGGAGAAAAACTGTTTTTT
TRBD2,TRBJ2-3,few,TRBV6-2/TRBV6-3,CASSIISGNWADTQYF,TGTGCCAGCAGTATTATTAGCGGGAATTGGGCAGATACGCAGTATTTT
-,TRBJ1-2,-,TRBV19,CASSPGPGGYTF,TGTGCCAGTAGTCCGGGACCTGGAGGCTACACCTTC
-,TRBJ1-3,-,TRBV29-1,CSVEGALENTIYF,TGCAGCGTTGAAGGGGCATTAGAGAACACCATATATTTT
-,TRBJ2-3,few,TRBV2,CASTSGLRDTTDTQYF,TGTGCCAGCACCTCGGGGCTGCGGGATACCACAGATACGCAGTATTTT
-,TRBJ2-7,-,TRBV20-1,CSARDQLRDIGGYEQYF,TGCAGTGCTAGAGATCAACTCCGGGACATAGGAGGCTACGAGCAGTACTTC
-,TRBJ2-3,-,TRBV4-1,CASSQDGGVSSDTQYF,TGCGCCAGCAGCCAAGACGGCGGAGTAAGCTCAGATACGCAGTATTTT
-,TRBJ2-3,-,TRBV10-3,CAISEPPRSRTSTDTQYF,TGTGCCATCAGTGAGCCACCCAGGAGCCGGACGAGCACAGATACGCAGTATTTT